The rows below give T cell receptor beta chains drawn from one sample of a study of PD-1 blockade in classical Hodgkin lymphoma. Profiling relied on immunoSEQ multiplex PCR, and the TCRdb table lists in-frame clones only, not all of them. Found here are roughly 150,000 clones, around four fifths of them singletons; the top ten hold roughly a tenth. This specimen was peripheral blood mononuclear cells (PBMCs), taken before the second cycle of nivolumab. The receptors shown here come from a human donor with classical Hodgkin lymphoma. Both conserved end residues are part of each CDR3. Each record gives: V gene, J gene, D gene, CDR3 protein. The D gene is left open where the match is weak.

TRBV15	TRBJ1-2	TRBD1	CATSRGDSNYGYTF
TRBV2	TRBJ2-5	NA	CASSVVQETQYF
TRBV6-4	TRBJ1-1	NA	CASSGSPGNTEAFF
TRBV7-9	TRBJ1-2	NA	CTSTFTGRIYGYTF
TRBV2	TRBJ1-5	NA	CASVDRLPNQPQHF
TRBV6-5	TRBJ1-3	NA	CASSYVRVASGNTIYF
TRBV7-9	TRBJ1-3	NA	CASSWEGNTIYF
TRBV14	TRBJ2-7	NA	CASSRVTGYEQYF
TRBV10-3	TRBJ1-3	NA	CANSRSPGNTIYF
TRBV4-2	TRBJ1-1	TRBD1	CASSQAGQGNTEAFF
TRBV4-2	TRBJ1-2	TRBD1	CASSRDRGNYGYTF
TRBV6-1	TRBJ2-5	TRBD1	CASKDRAAETQYF
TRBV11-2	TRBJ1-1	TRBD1	CASSQDGQGGDTEAFF
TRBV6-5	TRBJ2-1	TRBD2	CASSRLAGNNEQFF
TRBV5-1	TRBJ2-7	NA	CASSLTGLTYEQYF
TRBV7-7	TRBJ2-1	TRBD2	CASSLSFTSGESYNEQFF
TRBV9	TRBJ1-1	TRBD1	CASGQGRTEAFF
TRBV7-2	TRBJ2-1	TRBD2	CASSPGTSGRHEQFF
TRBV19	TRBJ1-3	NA	CASSIEEGLSSGNTIYF
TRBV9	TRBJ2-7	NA	CASSPLGQPYEQYF
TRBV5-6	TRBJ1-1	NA	CASSPTTTGNTEAFF
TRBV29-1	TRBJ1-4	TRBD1	CSVVRGPGEKLFF
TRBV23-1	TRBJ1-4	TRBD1	CASSRQGAHDEKLFF
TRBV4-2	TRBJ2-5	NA	CASSQEGTRGETQYF
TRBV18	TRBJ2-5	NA	CASSLYGQETQYF
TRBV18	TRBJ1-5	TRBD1	CASSPGTGTGQPQHF
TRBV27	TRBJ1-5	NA	CASSLSTTGNQPQHF
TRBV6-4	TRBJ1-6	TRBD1	CASSEPKQGANSPLHF
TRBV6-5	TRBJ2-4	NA	CASSGKNIQYF
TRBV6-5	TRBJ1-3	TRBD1	CASSYRDRGGNTIYF
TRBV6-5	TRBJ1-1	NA	CASSYSHRNTEAFF
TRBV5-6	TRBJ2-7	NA	CASSLVDSYYEQYF
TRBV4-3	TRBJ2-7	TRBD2	CASSQDPFSGRPYEQYF
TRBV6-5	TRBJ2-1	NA	CASSYSIRVDNEQFF
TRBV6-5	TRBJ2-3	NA	CASSYSAVGTDTQYF
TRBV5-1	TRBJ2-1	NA	CASRPGTGNEQFF
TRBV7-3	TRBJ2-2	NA	CASSLLLNTGELFF